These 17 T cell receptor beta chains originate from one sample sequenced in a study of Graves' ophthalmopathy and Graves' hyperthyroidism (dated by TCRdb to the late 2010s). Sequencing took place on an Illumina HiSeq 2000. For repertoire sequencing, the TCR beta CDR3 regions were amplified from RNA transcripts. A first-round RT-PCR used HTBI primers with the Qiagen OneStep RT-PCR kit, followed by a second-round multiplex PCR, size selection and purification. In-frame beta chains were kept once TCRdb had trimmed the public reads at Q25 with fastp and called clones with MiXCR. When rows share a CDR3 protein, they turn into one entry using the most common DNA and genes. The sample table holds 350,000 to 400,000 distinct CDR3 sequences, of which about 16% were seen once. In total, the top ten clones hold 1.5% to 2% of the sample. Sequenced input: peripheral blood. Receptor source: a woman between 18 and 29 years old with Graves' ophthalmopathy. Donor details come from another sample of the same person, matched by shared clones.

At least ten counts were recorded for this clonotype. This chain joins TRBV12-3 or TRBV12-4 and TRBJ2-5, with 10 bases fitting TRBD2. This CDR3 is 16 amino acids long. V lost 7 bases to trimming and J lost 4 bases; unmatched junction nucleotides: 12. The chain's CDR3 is CASNLIDSGGGETQYF. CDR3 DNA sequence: TGTGCCAGCAACCTAATCGACAGCGGGGGGGGAGAGACCCAGTACTTC.

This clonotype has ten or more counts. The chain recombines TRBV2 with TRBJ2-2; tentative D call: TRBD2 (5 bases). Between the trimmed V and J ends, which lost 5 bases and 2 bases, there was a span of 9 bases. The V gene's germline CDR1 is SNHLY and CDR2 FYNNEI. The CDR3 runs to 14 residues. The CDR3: CASSYGVNTGELFF. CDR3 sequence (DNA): TGTGCCAGCAGTTACGGGGTTAACACCGGGGAGCTGTTTTTT. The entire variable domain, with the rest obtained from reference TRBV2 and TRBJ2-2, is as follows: EPEVTQTPSHQVTQMGQEVILRCVPISNHLYFYWYRQILGQKVEFLVSFYNNEISEKSEIFDDQFSVERPDGSNFTLKIRSTKLEDSAMYFCASSYGVNTGELFFGEGSRLTVL.

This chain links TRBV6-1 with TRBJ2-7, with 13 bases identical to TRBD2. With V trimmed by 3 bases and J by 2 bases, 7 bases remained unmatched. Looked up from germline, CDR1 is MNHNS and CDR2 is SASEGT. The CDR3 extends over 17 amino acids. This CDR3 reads CASSEPLGLAGTYEQYF. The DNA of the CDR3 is TGTGCCAGCAGTGAGCCCCTGGGACTAGCGGGGACCTACGAGCAGTACTTC.

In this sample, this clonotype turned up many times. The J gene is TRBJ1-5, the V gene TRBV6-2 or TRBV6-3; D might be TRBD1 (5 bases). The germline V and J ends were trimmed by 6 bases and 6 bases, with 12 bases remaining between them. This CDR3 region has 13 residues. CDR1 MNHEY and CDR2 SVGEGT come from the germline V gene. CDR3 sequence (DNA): TGTGCCAGCAGCCCATTGGGGCCTCAGCCCCAGCATTTT. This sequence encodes CASSPLGPQPQHF.

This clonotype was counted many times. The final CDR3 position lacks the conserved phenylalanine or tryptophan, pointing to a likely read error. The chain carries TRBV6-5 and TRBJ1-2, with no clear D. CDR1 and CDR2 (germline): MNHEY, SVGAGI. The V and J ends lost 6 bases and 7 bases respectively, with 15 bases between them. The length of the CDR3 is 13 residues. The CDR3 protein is CASSPPVGVGYTS. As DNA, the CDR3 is TGTGCCAGCAGCCCCCCGGTTGGGGTTGGCTACACCTCC.

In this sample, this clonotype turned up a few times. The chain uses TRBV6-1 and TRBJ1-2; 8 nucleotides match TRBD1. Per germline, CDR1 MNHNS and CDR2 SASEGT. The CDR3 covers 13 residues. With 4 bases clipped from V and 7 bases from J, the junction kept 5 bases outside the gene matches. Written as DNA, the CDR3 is TGTGCCAGCAGTGTAAGGACAGGGTCTGGCTACACCTTC. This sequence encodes CASSVRTGSGYTF.

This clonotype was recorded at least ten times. The DNA of the CDR3 is TGTGCCAGCAGCTTAGAACGAGATCAGCCCCAGCATTTT. It translates to CASSLERDQPQHF. The chain recombines TRBV7-2 with TRBJ1-5; no definite D call. The CDR3 runs 13 residues. The germline CDR1 and CDR2 sequences are SGHTA and FQGNSA. V was pared by 1 base and J by 5 bases, with 6 bases between.

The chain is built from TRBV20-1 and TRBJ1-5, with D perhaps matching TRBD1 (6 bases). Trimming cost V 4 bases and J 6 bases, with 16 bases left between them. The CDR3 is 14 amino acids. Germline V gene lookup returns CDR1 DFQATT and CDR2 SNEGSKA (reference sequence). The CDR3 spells CSATDGGGLQPQHF. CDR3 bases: TGCAGTGCTACCGACGGAGGGGGACTTCAGCCCCAGCATTTT.

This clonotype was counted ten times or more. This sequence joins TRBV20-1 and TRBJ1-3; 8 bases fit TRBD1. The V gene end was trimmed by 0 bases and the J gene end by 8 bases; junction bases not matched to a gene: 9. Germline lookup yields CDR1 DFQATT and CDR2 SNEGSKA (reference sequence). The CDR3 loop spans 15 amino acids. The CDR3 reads CSARDGAGGLHTIYF. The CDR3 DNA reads TGCAGTGCTAGAGACGGGGCAGGGGGCCTCCACACCATATATTTT.

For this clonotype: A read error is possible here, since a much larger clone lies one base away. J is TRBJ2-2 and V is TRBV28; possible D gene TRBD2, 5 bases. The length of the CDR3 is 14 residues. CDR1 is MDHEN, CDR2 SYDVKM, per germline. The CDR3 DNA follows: TGCGCCAGCAGTTTACCCCCCGGGGCCGGGGAGCTGTTTTTT. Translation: CASSLPPGAGELFF.

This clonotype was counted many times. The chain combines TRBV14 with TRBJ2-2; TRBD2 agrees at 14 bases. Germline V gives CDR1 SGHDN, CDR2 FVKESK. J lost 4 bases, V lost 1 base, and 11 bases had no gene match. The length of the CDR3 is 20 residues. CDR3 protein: CASSQVPGLAGGHGTGELFF. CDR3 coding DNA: TGTGCCAGCAGCCAAGTTCCTGGACTAGCGGGGGGTCACGGCACCGGGGAGCTGTTTTTT.

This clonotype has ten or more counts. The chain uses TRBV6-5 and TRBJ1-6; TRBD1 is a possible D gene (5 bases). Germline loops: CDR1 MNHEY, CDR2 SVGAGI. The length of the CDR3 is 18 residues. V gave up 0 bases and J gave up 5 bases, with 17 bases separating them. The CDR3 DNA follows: TGTGCCAGCAGTTACTCCCCCCCGGCGGACACCCATAATTCACCCCTCCACTTT. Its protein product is CASSYSPPADTHNSPLHF.

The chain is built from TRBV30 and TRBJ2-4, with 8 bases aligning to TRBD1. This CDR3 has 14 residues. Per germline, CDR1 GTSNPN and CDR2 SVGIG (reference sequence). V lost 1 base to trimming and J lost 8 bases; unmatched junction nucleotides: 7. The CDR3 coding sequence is TGTGCCTGGAGTGAAGGACAGGGATTGGACATTCAGTACTTC. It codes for CAWSEGQGLDIQYF.

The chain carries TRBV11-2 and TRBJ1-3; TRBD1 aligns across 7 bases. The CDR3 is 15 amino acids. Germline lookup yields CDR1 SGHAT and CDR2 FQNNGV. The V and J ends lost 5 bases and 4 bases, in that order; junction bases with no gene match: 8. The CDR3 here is CASSPSRGRGNTIYF. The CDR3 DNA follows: TGTGCCAGCAGCCCATCTAGGGGGCGCGGAAACACCATATATTTT.

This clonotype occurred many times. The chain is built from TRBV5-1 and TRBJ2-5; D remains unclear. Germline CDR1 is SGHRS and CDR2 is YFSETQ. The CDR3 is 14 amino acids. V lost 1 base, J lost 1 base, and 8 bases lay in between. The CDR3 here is CASSLIASQETQYF. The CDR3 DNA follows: TGCGCCAGCAGCTTGATAGCCAGCCAAGAGACCCAGTACTTC.

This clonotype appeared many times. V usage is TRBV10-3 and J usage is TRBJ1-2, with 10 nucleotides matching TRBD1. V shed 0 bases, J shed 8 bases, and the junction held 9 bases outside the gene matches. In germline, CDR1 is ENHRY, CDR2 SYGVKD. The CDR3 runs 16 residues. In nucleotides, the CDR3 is TGTGCCATCAGTGAGTCCGAGACAGGGGGCGTTGGAGGCTACACCTTC. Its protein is CAISESETGGVGGYTF.

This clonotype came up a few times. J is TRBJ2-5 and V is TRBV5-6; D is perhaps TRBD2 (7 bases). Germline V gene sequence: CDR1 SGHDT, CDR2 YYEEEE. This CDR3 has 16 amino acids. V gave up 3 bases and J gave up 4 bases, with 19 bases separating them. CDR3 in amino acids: CASSSPLGGRRETQYF. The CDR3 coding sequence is TGTGCCAGCAGCTCCCCTTTGGGGGGGCGCCGAGAGACCCAGTACTTC. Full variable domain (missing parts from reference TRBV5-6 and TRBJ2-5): DAGVTQSPTHLIKTRGQQVTLRCSPKSGHDTVSWYQQALGQGPQFIFQYYEEEERQRGNFPDRFSGHQFPNYSSELNVNALLLGDSALYLCASSSPLGGRRETQYFGPGTRLLVL.